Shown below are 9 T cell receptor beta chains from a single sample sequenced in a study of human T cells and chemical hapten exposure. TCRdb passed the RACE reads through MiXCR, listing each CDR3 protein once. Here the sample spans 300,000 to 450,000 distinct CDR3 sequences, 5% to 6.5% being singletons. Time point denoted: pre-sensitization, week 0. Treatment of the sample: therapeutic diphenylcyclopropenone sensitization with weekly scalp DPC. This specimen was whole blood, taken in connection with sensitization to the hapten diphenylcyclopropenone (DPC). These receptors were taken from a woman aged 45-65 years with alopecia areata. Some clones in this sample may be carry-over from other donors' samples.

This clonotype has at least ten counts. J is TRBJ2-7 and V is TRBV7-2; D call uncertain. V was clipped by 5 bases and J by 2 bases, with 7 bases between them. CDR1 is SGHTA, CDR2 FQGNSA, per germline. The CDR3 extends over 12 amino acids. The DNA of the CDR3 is TGTGCCAGCAGCCCGGAACCCTACGAGCAGTACTTC. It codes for CASSPEPYEQYF.

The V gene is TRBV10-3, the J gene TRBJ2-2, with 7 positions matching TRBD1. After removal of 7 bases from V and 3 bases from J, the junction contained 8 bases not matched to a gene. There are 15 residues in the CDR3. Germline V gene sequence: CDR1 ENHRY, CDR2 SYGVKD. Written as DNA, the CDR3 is TGTGCCATCAACCACAGGGGTAGGGACACCGGGGAGCTGTTTTTT. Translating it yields CAINHRGRDTGELFF.

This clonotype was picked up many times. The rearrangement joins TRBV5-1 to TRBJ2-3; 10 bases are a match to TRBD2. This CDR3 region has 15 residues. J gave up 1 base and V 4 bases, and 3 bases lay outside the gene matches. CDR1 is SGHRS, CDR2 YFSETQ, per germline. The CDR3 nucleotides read TGCGCCAGCAGCACTGGACTAGCGGGCACAGATACGCAGTATTTT. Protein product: CASSTGLAGTDTQYF.

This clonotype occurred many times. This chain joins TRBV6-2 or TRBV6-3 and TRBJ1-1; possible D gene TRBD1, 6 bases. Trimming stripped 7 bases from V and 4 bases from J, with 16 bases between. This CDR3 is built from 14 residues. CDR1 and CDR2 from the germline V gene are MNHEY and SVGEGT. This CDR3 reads CASTIVRDTTEAFF. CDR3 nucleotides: TGTGCCAGCACTATAGTACGGGACACCACTGAAGCTTTCTTT.

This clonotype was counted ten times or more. In DNA form, the CDR3 reads TGTGCCAGCAGTTCTCTAGGGGTAAACAATGAGCAGTTCTTC. Its translation: CASSSLGVNNEQFF. The rearrangement uses TRBV2 and TRBJ2-1; tentative D call: TRBD1 (5 bases). Trimming removed 5 bases at V and 5 bases at J, with 13 bases between. Germline V CDR1 and CDR2: SNHLY, FYNNEI. The CDR3 is 14 amino acids.

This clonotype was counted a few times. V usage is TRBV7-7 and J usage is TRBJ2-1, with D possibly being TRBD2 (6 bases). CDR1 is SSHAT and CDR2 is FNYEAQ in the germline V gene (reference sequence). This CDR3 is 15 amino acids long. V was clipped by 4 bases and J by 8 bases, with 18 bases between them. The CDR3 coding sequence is TGTGCCAGCAGCTCGGACGGGACTTTAGGGGATGAGCAGTTCTTC. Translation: CASSSDGTLGDEQFF.

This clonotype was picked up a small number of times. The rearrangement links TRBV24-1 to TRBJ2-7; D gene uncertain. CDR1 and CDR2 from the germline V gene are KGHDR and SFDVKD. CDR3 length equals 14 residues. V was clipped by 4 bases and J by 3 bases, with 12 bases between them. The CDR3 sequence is CATSEGSHDYEQYF. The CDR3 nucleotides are TGTGCCACCAGTGAGGGCAGTCACGACTACGAGCAGTACTTC.

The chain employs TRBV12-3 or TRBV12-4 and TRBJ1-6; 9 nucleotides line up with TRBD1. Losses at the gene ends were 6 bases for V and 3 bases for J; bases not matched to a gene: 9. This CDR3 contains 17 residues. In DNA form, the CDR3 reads TGTGCCAGCAGCGACAGAACAGGGGGCTACTATAATTCACCCCTCCACTTT. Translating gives CASSDRTGGYYNSPLHF.

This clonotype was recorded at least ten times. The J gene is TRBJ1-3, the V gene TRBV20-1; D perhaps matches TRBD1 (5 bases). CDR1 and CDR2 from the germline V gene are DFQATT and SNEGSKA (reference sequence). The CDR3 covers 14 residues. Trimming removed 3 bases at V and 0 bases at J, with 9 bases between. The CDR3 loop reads CSASLGGSGNTIYF. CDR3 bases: TGCAGTGCTAGTTTGGGGGGCTCTGGAAACACCATATATTTT.